The rows below give T cell receptor beta chains drawn from one sample of a study of control samples from healthy donors and cancer patients. Clones were sequenced by immunoSEQ multiplex PCR, and TCRdb holds only the in-frame ones, with some missing. The table lists roughly 90,000 clones, 85% to 90% of them singletons. The sequencing input was PBMCs. All receptors come from a woman aged 45-60 years with colorectal cancer. The CDR3 runs from the conserved cysteine through the conserved F or W. Each record gives: V gene, D gene, clone size, J gene, CDR3 length, CDR3 DNA, CDR3 protein. A D gene is named only where the DNA matches it firmly. Clone size, where shown, is once, few, many, or a class for clones that have expanded.

V gene: TRBV10-3; D gene: -; clone size: -; J gene: TRBJ1-6; CDR3 length: 15; CDR3 DNA: TGTGCCATCAGTGAGTCGACGGGAGGAGAATCACCCCTCCACTTT; CDR3 protein: CAISESTGGESPLHF
V gene: TRBV6-1; D gene: TRBD1; clone size: -; J gene: TRBJ1-5; CDR3 length: 17; CDR3 DNA: TGTGCCAGCAGGGAAGGACAGGGCCCGTATAGCAATCAGCCCCAGCATTTT; CDR3 protein: CASREGQGPYSNQPQHF
V gene: TRBV28; D gene: -; clone size: -; J gene: TRBJ1-5; CDR3 length: 15; CDR3 DNA: TGTGCCAGCAGTTTGGGGGGGGTAAGCAATCAGCCCCAGCATTTT; CDR3 protein: CASSLGGVSNQPQHF
V gene: TRBV2; D gene: -; clone size: -; J gene: TRBJ1-1; CDR3 length: 13; CDR3 DNA: TGTGCCAGCACGCCGTCGCGAGACACTGAAGCTTTCTTT; CDR3 protein: CASTPSRDTEAFF
V gene: TRBV24-1; D gene: -; clone size: -; J gene: TRBJ1-4; CDR3 length: 14; CDR3 DNA: TGTGCCACCAGTGAATCCGGGGTTAGGGAAAAACTGTTTTTT; CDR3 protein: CATSESGVREKLFF
V gene: TRBV29-1; D gene: -; clone size: -; J gene: TRBJ1-1; CDR3 length: 10; CDR3 DNA: TGCAGCGTGACAGGCTCTGAAGCTTTCTTT; CDR3 protein: CSVTGSEAFF
V gene: TRBV5-1; D gene: -; clone size: once; J gene: TRBJ1-3; CDR3 length: 16; CDR3 DNA: TGCGCCAGCAGGCTAGGCGGGCCCAGCTCTGGAAACACCATATATTTT; CDR3 protein: CASRLGGPSSGNTIYF
V gene: TRBV6-4; D gene: -; clone size: -; J gene: TRBJ2-3; CDR3 length: 15; CDR3 DNA: TGTGCCAGCAGTGACTCCGCTGACAGCACAGATACGCAGTATTTT; CDR3 protein: CASSDSADSTDTQYF
V gene: TRBV2; D gene: TRBD2; clone size: -; J gene: TRBJ2-2; CDR3 length: 13; CDR3 DNA: TGTGCCAGAGCGGGGGAGAACACCGGGGAGCTGTTTTTT; CDR3 protein: CARAGENTGELFF
V gene: TRBV5-1; D gene: -; clone size: -; J gene: TRBJ2-3; CDR3 length: 13; CDR3 DNA: TGCGCCAGCAGCCGCCAACAGTCAGATACGCAGTATTTT; CDR3 protein: CASSRQQSDTQYF
V gene: TRBV12-5; D gene: TRBD1; clone size: -; J gene: TRBJ1-3; CDR3 length: 17; CDR3 DNA: TGTGCTAGTGGTCCGGGGACAGGGGGCATCTCTGGAAACACCATATATTTT; CDR3 protein: CASGPGTGGISGNTIYF
V gene: TRBV19; D gene: TRBD1; clone size: -; J gene: TRBJ2-6; CDR3 length: 17; CDR3 DNA: TGTGCCAGTAGTCCGGGACAGGGGGCGCTTGGGGCCAACGTCCTGACTTTC; CDR3 protein: CASSPGQGALGANVLTF
V gene: TRBV6-5; D gene: -; clone size: few; J gene: TRBJ1-1; CDR3 length: 13; CDR3 DNA: TGTGCCAGCAGTTACAGGGCGGGCACTGAAGCTTTCTTT; CDR3 protein: CASSYRAGTEAFF
V gene: TRBV12-5; D gene: -; clone size: -; J gene: TRBJ1-5; CDR3 length: 13; CDR3 DNA: TGTGCTAGTGGTTTCGAGGCTGATCAGCCCCAGCATTTT; CDR3 protein: CASGFEADQPQHF
V gene: TRBV5-1; D gene: -; clone size: -; J gene: TRBJ2-1; CDR3 length: 15; CDR3 DNA: TGCGCCAGCAGCTCTGGAGGGGGGCCGTACAATGAGCAGTTCTTC; CDR3 protein: CASSSGGGPYNEQFF
V gene: TRBV5-6; D gene: TRBD1; clone size: -; J gene: TRBJ2-2; CDR3 length: 15; CDR3 DNA: TGTGCCAGGGTGGGGGACAGGGAAGGCACCGGGGAGCTGTTTTTT; CDR3 protein: CARVGDREGTGELFF
V gene: TRBV27; D gene: TRBD1; clone size: -; J gene: TRBJ2-1; CDR3 length: 15; CDR3 DNA: TGTGCCAGCAGTTTAGAGGGGGCCCCGTACAATGAGCAGTTCTTC; CDR3 protein: CASSLEGAPYNEQFF
V gene: TRBV30; D gene: -; clone size: -; J gene: TRBJ1-1; CDR3 length: 11; CDR3 DNA: TGTGCCTGGAGTGTATTGGGGGGAGCTTTCTTT; CDR3 protein: CAWSVLGGAFF
V gene: TRBV3-1/TRBV3-2; D gene: -; clone size: -; J gene: TRBJ1-3; CDR3 length: 15; CDR3 DNA: TGTGCCAGCAGCCGTTTCGACAGCTCTGGAAACACCATATATTTT; CDR3 protein: CASSRFDSSGNTIYF
V gene: TRBV15; D gene: -; clone size: few; J gene: TRBJ1-5; CDR3 length: 15; CDR3 DNA: TGTGCCACCAGCAGAGATGGTACGGGGAGTCAGCCCCAGCATTTT; CDR3 protein: CATSRDGTGSQPQHF
V gene: TRBV5-1; D gene: -; clone size: -; J gene: TRBJ2-6; CDR3 length: 15; CDR3 DNA: TGCGCCAGCAACCCAGACAACTCTGGGGCCAACGTCCTGACTTTC; CDR3 protein: CASNPDNSGANVLTF
V gene: TRBV30; D gene: TRBD1; clone size: -; J gene: TRBJ1-1; CDR3 length: 13; CDR3 DNA: TGTGCCTGGACTGGCCAGGGGGTGACTGAAGCTTTCTTT; CDR3 protein: CAWTGQGVTEAFF
V gene: TRBV6-5; D gene: TRBD1; clone size: -; J gene: TRBJ2-4; CDR3 length: 16; CDR3 DNA: TGTGCCAGCAGTTCGATGGGACAGGGTGGCAAAAACATTCAGTACTTC; CDR3 protein: CASSSMGQGGKNIQYF
V gene: TRBV12-3/TRBV12-4; D gene: TRBD1; clone size: once; J gene: TRBJ1-2; CDR3 length: 13; CDR3 DNA: TGTGCCAGCAGCCGGACAGGGGTTTATGGCTACACCTTC; CDR3 protein: CASSRTGVYGYTF
V gene: TRBV9; D gene: TRBD1; clone size: -; J gene: TRBJ1-4; CDR3 length: 13; CDR3 DNA: TGTGCCAGCAACCGGGACAGCAATGAAAAACTGTTTTTT; CDR3 protein: CASNRDSNEKLFF
V gene: TRBV30; D gene: -; clone size: -; J gene: TRBJ1-5; CDR3 length: 14; CDR3 DNA: TGTGCCTGGAACTTGGACAGTTTAGGGCAGCCCCAGCATTTT; CDR3 protein: CAWNLDSLGQPQHF
V gene: TRBV19; D gene: TRBD1; clone size: -; J gene: TRBJ2-1; CDR3 length: 13; CDR3 DNA: TGTGCCAGTAGTATCCGGGACAGGCCTGAGCAGTTCTTC; CDR3 protein: CASSIRDRPEQFF
V gene: TRBV19; D gene: -; clone size: -; J gene: TRBJ1-4; CDR3 length: 14; CDR3 DNA: TGTGCCAGTAGTATAACAGGGTGGAGTGAAAAACTGTTTTTT; CDR3 protein: CASSITGWSEKLFF
V gene: TRBV10-3; D gene: -; clone size: -; J gene: TRBJ2-3; CDR3 length: 13; CDR3 DNA: TGTGCCATCAGTACGTGGGACACAGATACGCAGTATTTT; CDR3 protein: CAISTWDTDTQYF